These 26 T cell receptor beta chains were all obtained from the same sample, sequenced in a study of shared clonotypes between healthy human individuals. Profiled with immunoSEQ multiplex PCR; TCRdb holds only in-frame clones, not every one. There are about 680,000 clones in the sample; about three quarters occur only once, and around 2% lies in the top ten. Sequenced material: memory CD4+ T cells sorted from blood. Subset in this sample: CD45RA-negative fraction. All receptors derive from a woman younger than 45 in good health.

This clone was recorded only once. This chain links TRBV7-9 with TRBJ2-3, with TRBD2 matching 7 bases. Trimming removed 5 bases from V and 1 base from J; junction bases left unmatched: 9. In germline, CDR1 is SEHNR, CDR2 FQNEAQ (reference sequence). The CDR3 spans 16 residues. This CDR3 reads CASSPRVAGRTDTQYF. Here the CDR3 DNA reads TGTGCCAGCAGCCCTCGCGTAGCGGGCCGCACAGATACGCAGTATTTT. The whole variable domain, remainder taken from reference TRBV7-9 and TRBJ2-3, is DTGVSQNPRHKITKRGQNVTFRCDPISEHNRLYWYRQTLGQGPEFLTYFQNEAQLEKSRLLSDRFSAERPKGSFSTLEIQRTEQGDSAMYLCASSPRVAGRTDTQYFGPGTRLTVL.

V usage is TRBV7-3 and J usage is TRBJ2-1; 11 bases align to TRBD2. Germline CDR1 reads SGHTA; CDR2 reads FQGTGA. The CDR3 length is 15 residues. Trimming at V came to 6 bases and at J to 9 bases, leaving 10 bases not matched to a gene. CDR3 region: CASRQDSGRAAEQFF. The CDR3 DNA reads TGTGCCAGCAGACAAGATAGCGGGAGGGCCGCTGAGCAGTTCTTC.

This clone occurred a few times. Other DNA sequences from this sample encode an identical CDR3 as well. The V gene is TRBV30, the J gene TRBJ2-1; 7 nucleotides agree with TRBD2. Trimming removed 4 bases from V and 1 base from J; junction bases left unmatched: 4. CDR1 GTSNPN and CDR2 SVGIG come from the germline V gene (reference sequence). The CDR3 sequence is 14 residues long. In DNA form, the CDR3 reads TGTGCCTGGACAGCGGGGCTATCCTACAATGAGCAGTTCTTC. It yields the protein CAWTAGLSYNEQFF.

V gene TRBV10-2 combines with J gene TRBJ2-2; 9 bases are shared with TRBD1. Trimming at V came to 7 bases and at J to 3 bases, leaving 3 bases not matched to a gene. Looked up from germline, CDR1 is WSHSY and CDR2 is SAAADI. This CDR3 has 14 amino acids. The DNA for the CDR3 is TGCGCCAGCATGGGGACAGGGTACACCGGGGAGCTGTTTTTT. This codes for CASMGTGYTGELFF.

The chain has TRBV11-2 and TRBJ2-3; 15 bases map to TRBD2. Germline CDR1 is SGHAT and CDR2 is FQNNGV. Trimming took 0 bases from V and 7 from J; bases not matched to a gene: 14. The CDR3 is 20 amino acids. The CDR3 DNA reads TGTGCCAGCAGCTTAGATCGGCGTCGGACTAGCGGGGGGGATCTATATACGCAGTATTTT. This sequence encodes CASSLDRRRTSGGDLYTQYF.

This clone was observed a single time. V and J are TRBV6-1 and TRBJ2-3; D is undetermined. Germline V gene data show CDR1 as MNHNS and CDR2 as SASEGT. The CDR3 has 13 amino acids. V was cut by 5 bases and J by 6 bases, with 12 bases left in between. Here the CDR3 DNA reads TGTGCCAGCAGTAGGCGAGCTGAGGATACGCAGTATTTT. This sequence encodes CASSRRAEDTQYF.

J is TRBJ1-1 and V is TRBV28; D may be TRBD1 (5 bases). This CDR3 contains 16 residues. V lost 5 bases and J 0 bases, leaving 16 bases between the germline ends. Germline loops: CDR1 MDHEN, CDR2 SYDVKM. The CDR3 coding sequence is TGTGCCAGCAGTCCGCCCTTGGGGGGGTTGAACACTGAAGCTTTCTTT. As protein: CASSPPLGGLNTEAFF.

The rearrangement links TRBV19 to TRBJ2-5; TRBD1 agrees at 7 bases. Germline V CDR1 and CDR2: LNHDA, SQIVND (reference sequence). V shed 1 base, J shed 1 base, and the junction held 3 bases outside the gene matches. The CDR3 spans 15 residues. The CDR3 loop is CASSIGGDSQETQYF. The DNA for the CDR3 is TGTGCCAGTAGTATAGGAGGGGACAGCCAAGAGACCCAGTACTTC.

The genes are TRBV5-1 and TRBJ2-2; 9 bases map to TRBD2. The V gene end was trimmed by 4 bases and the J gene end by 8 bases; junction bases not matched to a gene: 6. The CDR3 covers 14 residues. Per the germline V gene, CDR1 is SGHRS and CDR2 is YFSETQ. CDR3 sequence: CASSPLAGAGELFF. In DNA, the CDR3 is TGCGCCAGCAGCCCTTTAGCGGGAGCGGGGGAGCTGTTTTTT.

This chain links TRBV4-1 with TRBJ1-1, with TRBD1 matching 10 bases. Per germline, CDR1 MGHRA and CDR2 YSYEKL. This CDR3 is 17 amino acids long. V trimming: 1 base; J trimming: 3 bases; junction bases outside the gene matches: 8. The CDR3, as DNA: TGCGCCAGCAGCCAAGCGACAGGGGGCTGGGGGTACACTGAAGCTTTCTTT. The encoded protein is CASSQATGGWGYTEAFF.

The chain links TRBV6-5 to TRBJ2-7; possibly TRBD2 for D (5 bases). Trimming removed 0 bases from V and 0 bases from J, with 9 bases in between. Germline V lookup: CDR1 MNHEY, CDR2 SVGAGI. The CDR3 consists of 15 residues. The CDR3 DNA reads TGTGCCAGCAGTTACTCGAGGGTCCTCTCCTACGAGCAGTACTTC. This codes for CASSYSRVLSYEQYF.

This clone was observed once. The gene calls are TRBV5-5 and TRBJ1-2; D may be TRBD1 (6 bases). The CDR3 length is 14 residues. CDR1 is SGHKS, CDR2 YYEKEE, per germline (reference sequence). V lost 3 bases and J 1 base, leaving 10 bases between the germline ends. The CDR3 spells CASSSPGVNYGYTF. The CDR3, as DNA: TGTGCCAGCAGCTCACCAGGGGTTAACTATGGCTACACCTTC.

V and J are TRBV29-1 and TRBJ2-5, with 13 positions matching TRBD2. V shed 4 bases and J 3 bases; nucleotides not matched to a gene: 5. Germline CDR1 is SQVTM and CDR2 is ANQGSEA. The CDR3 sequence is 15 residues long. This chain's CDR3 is CSVAKLAGGEETQYF. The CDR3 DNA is TGCAGCGTTGCGAAACTAGCGGGAGGGGAAGAGACCCAGTACTTC.

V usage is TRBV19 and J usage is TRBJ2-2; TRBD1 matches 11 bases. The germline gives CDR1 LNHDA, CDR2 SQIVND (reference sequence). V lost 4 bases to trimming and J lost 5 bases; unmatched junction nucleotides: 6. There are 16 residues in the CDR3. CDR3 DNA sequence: TGTGCCAGTAGTAAGCACGGACAGGGGGCTACCGGGGAGCTGTTTTTT. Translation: CASSKHGQGATGELFF. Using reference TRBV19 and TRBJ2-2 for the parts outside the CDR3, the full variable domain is DGGITQSPKYLFRKEGQNVTLSCEQNLNHDAMYWYRQDPGQGLRLIYYSQIVNDFQKGDIAEGYSVSREKKESFPLTVTSAQKNPTAFYLCASSKHGQGATGELFFGEGSRLTVL.

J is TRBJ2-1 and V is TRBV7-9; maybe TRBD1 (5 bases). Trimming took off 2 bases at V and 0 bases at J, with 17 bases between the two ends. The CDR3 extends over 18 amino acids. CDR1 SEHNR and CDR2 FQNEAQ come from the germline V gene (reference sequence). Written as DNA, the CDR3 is TGTGCCAGCAGCTTACTTGTGCGGCGGACAAGCTCCTACAATGAGCAGTTCTTC. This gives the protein CASSLLVRRTSSYNEQFF.

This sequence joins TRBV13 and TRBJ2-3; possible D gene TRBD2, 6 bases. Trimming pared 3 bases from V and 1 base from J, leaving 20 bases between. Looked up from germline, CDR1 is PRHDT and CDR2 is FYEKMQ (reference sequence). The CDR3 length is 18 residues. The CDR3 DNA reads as TGTGCCAGCAGCTTCCTAGTCTTGGGCGGGAAGGGCACAGATACGCAGTATTTT. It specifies CASSFLVLGGKGTDTQYF.

The CDR3 bases are TGTGCCAGCAGGAGGACTAGCGGGAGTTCAGATACGCAGTATTTT. Encoded protein: CASRRTSGSSDTQYF. The chain couples TRBV27 to TRBJ2-3; TRBD2 agrees at 13 bases. With 6 bases clipped from V and 4 bases from J, the junction kept 4 bases outside the gene matches. The CDR3 extends over 15 amino acids. Germline CDR1 and CDR2: MNHEY and SMNVEV (reference sequence).

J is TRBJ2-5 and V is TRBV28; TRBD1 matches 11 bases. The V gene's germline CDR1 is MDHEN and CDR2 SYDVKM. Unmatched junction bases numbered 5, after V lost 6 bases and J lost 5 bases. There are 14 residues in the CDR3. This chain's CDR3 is CASRWTGGGETQYF. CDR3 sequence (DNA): TGTGCCAGCAGATGGACAGGGGGCGGGGAGACCCAGTACTTC.

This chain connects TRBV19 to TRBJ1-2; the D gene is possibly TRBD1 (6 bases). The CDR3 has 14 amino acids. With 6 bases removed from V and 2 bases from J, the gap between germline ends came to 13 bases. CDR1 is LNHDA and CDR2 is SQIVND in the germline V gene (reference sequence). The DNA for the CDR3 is TGTGCCAGTAGAGGTGGGGGCGCAAACTATGGCTACACCTTC. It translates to CASRGGGANYGYTF.

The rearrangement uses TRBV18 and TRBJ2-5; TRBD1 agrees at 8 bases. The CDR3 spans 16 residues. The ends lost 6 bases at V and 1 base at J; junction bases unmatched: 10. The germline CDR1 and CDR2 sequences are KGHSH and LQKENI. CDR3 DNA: TGTGCCAGCTCCCTCGCCGGGACAGGCGTCCAAGAGACCCAGTACTTC. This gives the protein CASSLAGTGVQETQYF.

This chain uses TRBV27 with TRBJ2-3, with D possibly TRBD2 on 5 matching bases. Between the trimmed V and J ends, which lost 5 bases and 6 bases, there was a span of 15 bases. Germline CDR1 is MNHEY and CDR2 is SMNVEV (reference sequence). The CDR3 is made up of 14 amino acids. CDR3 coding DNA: TGTGCCAGCAGTCTCGGCTCCCGGGGTGATACGCAGTATTTT. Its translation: CASSLGSRGDTQYF.

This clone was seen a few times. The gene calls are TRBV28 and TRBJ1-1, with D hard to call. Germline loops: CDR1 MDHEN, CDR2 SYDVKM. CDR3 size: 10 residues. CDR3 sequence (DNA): TGTGCAGCGGAAGACACTGAAGCTTTCTTT. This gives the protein CAAEDTEAFF.

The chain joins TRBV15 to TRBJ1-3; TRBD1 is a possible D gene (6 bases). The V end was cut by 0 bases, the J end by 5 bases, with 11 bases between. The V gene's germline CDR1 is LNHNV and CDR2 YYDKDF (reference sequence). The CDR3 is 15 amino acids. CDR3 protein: CATSRDRGARNTIYF. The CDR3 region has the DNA TGTGCCACCAGCAGAGATCGGGGGGCTAGAAACACCATATATTTT.

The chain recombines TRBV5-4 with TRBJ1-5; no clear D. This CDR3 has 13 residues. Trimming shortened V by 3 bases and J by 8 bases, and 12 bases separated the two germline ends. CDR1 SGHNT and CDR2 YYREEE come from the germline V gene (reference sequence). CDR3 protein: CASSSAPREPQHF. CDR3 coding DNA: TGTGCCAGCAGCTCCGCACCCCGGGAGCCCCAGCATTTT.

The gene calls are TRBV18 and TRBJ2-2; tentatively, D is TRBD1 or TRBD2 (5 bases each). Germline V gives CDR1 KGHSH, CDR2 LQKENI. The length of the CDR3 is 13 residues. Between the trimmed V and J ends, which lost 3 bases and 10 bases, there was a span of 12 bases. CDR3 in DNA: TGTGCCAGCTCACCCGGGACCCCCGCGGAGCTGTTTTTT. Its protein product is CASSPGTPAELFF.

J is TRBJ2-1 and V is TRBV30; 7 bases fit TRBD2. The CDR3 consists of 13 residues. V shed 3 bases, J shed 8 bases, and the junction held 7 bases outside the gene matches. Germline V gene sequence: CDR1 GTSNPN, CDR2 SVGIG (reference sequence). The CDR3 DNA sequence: TGTGCCTGGAGGGGCGGGAGCGCGGATGAGCAGTTCTTC. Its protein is CAWRGGSADEQFF.